This T cell receptor beta chain emerged from a study of OX40 agonist ivuxolimab in advanced cancers. Profiled with immunoSEQ multiplex PCR; TCRdb holds only in-frame clones, not every one. There are about 25,000 clones in the sample; roughly 77% occur only once, and around a third lies in the top ten. The sample was CD4+ or CD8+ T cells sorted from blood, taken in a trial of the OX40 agonist ivuxolimab. This TCR was recovered from an adult with an advanced solid tumor such as melanoma, head and neck, liver or kidney cancer.

This CDR3 reads CATSRGTGVGETQYF. DNA of the CDR3: TGTGCCACCAGCAGGGGGACGGGAGTCGGGGAGACCCAGTACTTC. This chain connects TRBV15 to TRBJ2-5, with D perhaps TRBD2 (6 bases). Trimming stripped 3 bases from V and 5 bases from J, with 16 bases between. This CDR3 region has 15 residues. Germline CDR1 is LNHNV and CDR2 is YYDKDF (reference sequence).